This T cell receptor (beta chain) was found in a study of cytomegalovirus exposure and HLA in healthy donors (dated by TCRdb to about 2017). At the level of the whole study: An earlier analysis of roughly 630 of the donors reported more than 250 Gb of sequence data and 100 million to 140 million unique TCR beta sequences from about 200 million T cells. The study was designed to test whether signatures of past pathogen exposure could be identified by cataloging public T cell receptors. To study patterns of TCR occurrence, a later analysis re-analyzed previously published TCR beta repertoires from 500 to 850 donors and added high-resolution HLA genotyping. In addition to the first cohort of approximately 670 subjects, a separate validation cohort of 130 or so different subjects was used. Among 350 to 400 genotyped donors of the cohort, an average of around 240,000 unique TCR beta nucleotide sequences were sequenced per donor, roughly a sixth of them non-productive. The study used immunosequencing to profile the T cell repertoires of 600 to 850 subjects and linked those repertoires to cytomegalovirus serostatus. Four or five DR-DQ haplotypes were treated as single units for association and clustering because of strong linkage in the cohort. Every repertoire in the discovery cohort had been generated on one and the same sequencing platform. An early release covering roughly 640 HLA-typed donors comprised about 300 gigabases of sequencing data and roughly 86 million unique TCR sequences. An earlier analysis of 500 to 750 of the donors applied high-throughput TCR beta sequencing to assess whether each TCR beta V gene segment acted as functional or pseudogenic. High-throughput TCR immunosequencing, statistical association of individual TCRs with disease status, and machine learning were combined to predict cytomegalovirus infection status. Alongside the repertoire data, information on donor age, sex, ethnicity and CMV serostatus was compiled. In a later genetic analysis, genome-wide SNP genotypes for 398 of the 666 donors were used, and that subset was treated as a discovery cohort. Rather than using new phenotypic data, the later analysis identified candidate immune exposures from TCR beta sequences and from how often those sequences occurred across donors. Of the approximately 400 genotyped donors, less than 85% were placed in the genetic ancestry cluster associated with self-reported Caucasian donors. Typing coverage differed by locus: A, B, C, DRB1 and DQB1 were typed in roughly 620-630 donors, DQA1 in 500 to 550, DPA1 in around 600, and DPB1 in roughly 450. Class I and class II HLA loci were covered by the typing at four-digit resolution.

Taken from cysteine to phenylalanine, the CDR3 has 14 residues. Left in the record is the CDR3 DNA by itself, 42 bases read in frame from the first base. Reading the germline V gene gives CDR1 SGHTA and CDR2 FQGNSA. The germline V and J ends show losses of 6 bases and 10 bases respectively, and no gene match explains 7 bases of the junction. With regard to this clone: No antigen is known for it. Within one base of it there is no much larger clone, and no base qualities were kept.

The library came from the immunoSEQ multiplex PCR assay. For the multiplex PCR, a mixture combining 60 forward primers for TCR Vbeta segments and 13 reverse primers for TCR Jbeta segments was used. The CDR3 region of rearranged TCR beta genes was amplified from genomic DNA by a multiplex PCR assay. On the Illumina HiSeq System, the amplified TCR beta libraries were sequenced as 87-base-pair reads. The original methods were these. Across the 670 or so repertoires, a later analysis counted 80 million or so unique TCR beta chains, approximately 10 million of which were shared by at least two donors. To remove PCR and sequencing errors, raw reads were error-corrected and collapsed into unique sequences using a nearest-neighbor algorithm that merged closely related sequences. CDR3 sequences were aligned to IMGT reference sequences to assign V, D and J gene segments. Each retained sequence needed at least a six-nucleotide match to both a V gene segment and a J gene segment. Rearrangements were called productive when the CDR3 lacked stop codons and stayed in frame with V and J; all others were non-productive. Following IMGT convention, CDR3 was defined as the stretch from the second conserved V-encoded cysteine to the conserved J-encoded phenylalanine. Sequences without an unambiguous match to a single V gene segment were excluded from the earlier analysis of 450 to 750 of the donors. An earlier analysis of some 610 of the donors called V segments functional above 56.7% productive rearrangements and segregating when the between-donor standard deviation exceeded 5%. A statistical classification framework was developed to diagnose cytomegalovirus status using the catalog of TCR beta chain sequences. In a later analysis, TCR nucleotide sequences were compared against IMGT/GENE-DB human TR gene sequences so that V and J genes could be assigned. A later analysis assigned CDR3 sequences and most-parsimonious VDJ recombination scenarios with the TCRdist pipeline. In a later analysis, every TCR beta chain was defined by the combination of its CDR3 amino acid sequence and its V-gene family, and reads without a unique V-gene family were dropped. A later analysis removed 592 highly shared, low-generation-probability nucleotide sequences to deal with suspected cross-contamination and a sequencing artifact. For each public chain, a later analysis derived a clonal expansion index from normalized ranks of inferred template counts within each repertoire. In a later analysis, generation probabilities were computed using a VDJ recombination model fitted to out-of-frame rearrangements, and the results were checked against IGoR. Hypergeometric tests were used in a later analysis to score TCR-TCR, TCR-HLA and TCR-CMV co-occurrence, with a repertoire-size bias correction applied to the TCR pairs. In a later analysis, false discovery rates were estimated by permuting HLA or CMV assignments 20 times. In a later analysis, co-occurring TCRs were grouped using DBSCAN, with TCRdist sequence similarity added in when clustering inside HLA-allele-positive subsets. Repertoires with fewer than 30,000 or more than 120,000 public chains were left out of co-occurrence clustering, as were about 5 repertoires with anomalous nucleotide sharing. What TCRdb holds here is the immuneACCESS table cut down to in-frame rearrangements. Part of the clones is not present; checked against another copy, under half of the missing clones reflect an unresolved V gene, and the others are unexplained. That table is the source of V, J and clone size, and D and trimming were worked out from the DNA. The sample table records under 200,000 clones; roughly 80% of these occur just once. More than 7% of the sample rests with the top ten.

Study-wide findings and limitations: The study listed approximately 150 TCR beta chains as associated with cytomegalovirus. At a false discovery rate of 0.05, a later analysis linked about 16,000 TCR beta sequences to specific HLA alleles. A later analysis found that most CMV-associated TCR beta chains appeared HLA-restricted, with HLA associations seemingly driven largely by CMV exposure. Linkage disequilibrium might explain the correlated functional status among segregating V segments, but an unknown experimental factor could not be ruled out. A later analysis reported that several top co-occurrence clusters appeared linked to parvovirus B19, influenza, CMV and Epstein-Barr virus. In a later analysis, HLA-associated TCR beta chains showed more clonal expansion and lower generation probabilities than non-associated chains that were equally common. A further reported finding was that TCR beta sequences accurately predicted the HLA-A and HLA-B alleles for most subjects in the first cohort. The classifier was reported to diagnose cytomegalovirus status with high specificity and sensitivity in both the original and validation cohorts. When HLA alleles, especially DR and DQ, strongly co-occurred, attributing TCR associations to individual alleles was difficult. According to a later genetic analysis, donors in an Asian-associated ancestry cluster had fewer N-insertions in productive TCRs than the approximately 700-donor mean. In an earlier analysis of about 600 of the donors, most TCR beta V segments appeared in productive rearrangements about 90% or about 30% of the time, broadly matching IMGT annotations. An association between a missense DCLRE1C variant and V-gene and J-gene trimming of TCR beta chains was found in a later genetic analysis and replicated in an independent cohort. About 17 rarely observed V segments, including chromosome 9 orphons, were excluded from the earlier analysis of approximately 500 of the donors because counts were too low. Most TCR sequences were seen in very few donors, while some public TCRs were found in many individuals. HLA typing was unavailable for some donors at each locus, so association tests used only the typed subset. The authors suggested that the approach could potentially be extended to other disease states and immunological phenotypes. According to a later analysis, TCR association rates differed among HLA loci, with DRB1 alleles showing the most associated TCRs and HLA-C alleles showing the fewest. The cohort was sequenced for TCR beta chains only, and without alpha or paired-chain data the features that could be detected were limited. CMV serostatus was the only immune exposure information available for the cohort. Some IMGT-functional V segments, including TRBV6-2 and TRBV6-3, could not be told apart with the 87-base-pair reads, so those segments were excluded. Sequencing depth was assumed to be roughly uniform across donors in the presence/absence analyses, though that assumption may not hold. In vitro tests confirmed that a few of the cytomegalovirus-associated TCR beta chains recognize cytomegalovirus antigens. A cluster of highly shared sequence variants was judged likely to represent a technical artifact of the sequencing pipeline.

In total, approximately 610 healthy bone marrow donors made up the cohort. At the time of sampling, every cohort member was nominally healthy, though immune exposures that went unrecorded were likely present. The donor tested CMV seropositive and was one of the 289 seropositive cohort members. A peripheral blood sample was provided by each donor, and peripheral blood mononuclear cells were used for TCR beta sequencing. The Qiagen DNeasy Blood Extraction Kit was used to extract genomic DNA from the blood cell samples. The receptor comes from a male donor in good health and CMV-seropositive. Sequences were obtained from PBMCs. The V gene is TRBV7-2 and the J gene is TRBJ1-6; TRBD1 agrees with 9 junctional bases. The bases are TGTGCCAGCAGGGCAACAGGGGGCAAATCACCCCTCCACTTT. It encodes CASRATGGKSPLHF.